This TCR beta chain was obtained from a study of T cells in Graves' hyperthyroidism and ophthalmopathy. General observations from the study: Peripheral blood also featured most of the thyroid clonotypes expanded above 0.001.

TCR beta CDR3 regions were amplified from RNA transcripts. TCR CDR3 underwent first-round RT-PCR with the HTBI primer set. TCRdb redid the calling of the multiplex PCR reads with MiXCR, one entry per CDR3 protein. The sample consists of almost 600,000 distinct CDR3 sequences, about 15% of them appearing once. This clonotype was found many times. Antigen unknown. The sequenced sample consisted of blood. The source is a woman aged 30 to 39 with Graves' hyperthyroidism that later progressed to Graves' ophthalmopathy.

The CDR3: CSAAGRGNTEAFF. CDR3 DNA: TGCAGTGCTGCAGGGAGAGGGAACACTGAAGCTTTCTTT. V and J are TRBV20-1 and TRBJ1-1; possible D gene TRBD1, 5 bases. The CDR3 has 13 amino acids. Trimming stripped 5 bases from V and 1 base from J, with 11 bases between. CDR1 is DFQATT, CDR2 SNEGSKA, per germline (reference sequence).